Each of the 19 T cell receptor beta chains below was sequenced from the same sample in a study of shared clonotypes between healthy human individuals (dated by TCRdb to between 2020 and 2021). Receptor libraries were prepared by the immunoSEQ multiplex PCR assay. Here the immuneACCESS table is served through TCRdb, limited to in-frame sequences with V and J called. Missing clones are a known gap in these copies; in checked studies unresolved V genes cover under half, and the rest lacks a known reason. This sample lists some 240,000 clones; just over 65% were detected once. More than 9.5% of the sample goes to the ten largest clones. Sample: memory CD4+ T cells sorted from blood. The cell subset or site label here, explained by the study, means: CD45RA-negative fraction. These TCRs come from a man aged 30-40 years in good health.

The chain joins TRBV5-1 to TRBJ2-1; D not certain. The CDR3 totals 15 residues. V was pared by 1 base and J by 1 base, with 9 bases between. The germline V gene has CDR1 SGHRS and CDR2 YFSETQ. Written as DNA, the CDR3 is TGCGCCAGCAGCTTGCTGGCGGCATCCTACAATGAGCAGTTCTTC. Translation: CASSLLAASYNEQFF.

Here the CDR3 reads CASSLSRDPGGDTQYF. In DNA, the CDR3 is TGTGCCAGCAGCCTAAGCAGGGACCCAGGGGGAGATACGCAGTATTTT. The gene calls are TRBV7-3 and TRBJ2-3, with 7 bases identical to TRBD1. J gave up 5 bases and V 5 bases, and 13 bases lay outside the gene matches. Germline CDR1 SGHTA, CDR2 FQGTGA. The CDR3 sequence is 16 residues long.

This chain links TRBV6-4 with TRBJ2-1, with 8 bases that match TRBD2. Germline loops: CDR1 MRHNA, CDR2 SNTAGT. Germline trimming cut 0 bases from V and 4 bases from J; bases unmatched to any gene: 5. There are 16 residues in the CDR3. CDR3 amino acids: CASSDSGSGVYNEQFF. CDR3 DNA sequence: TGTGCCAGCAGTGACTCGGGTAGCGGGGTTTACAATGAGCAGTTCTTC.

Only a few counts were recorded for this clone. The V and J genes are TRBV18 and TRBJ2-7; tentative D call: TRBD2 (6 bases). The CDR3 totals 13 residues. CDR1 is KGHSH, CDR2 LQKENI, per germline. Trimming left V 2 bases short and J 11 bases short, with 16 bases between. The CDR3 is CASSPVAGGGEYF. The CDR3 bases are TGTGCCAGCTCACCAGTGGCTGGCGGAGGGGAGTACTTC.

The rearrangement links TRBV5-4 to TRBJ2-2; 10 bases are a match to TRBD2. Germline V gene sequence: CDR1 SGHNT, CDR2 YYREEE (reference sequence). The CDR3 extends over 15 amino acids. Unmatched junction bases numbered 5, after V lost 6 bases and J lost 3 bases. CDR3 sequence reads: CASNVAGGDTGELFF. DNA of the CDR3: TGTGCCAGCAACGTAGCGGGAGGCGACACCGGGGAGCTGTTTTTT.

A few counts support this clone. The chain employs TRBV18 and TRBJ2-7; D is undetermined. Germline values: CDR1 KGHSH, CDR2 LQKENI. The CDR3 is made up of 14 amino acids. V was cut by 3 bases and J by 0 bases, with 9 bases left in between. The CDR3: CASSPDSFSYEQYF. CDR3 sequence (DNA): TGTGCCAGCTCACCCGACTCCTTCTCCTACGAGCAGTACTTC.

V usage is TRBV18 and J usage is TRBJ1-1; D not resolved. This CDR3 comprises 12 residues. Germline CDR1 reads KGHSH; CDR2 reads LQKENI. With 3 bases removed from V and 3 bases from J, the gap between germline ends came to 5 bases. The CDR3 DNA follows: TGTGCCAGCTCACCCCTGGACACTGAAGCTTTCTTT. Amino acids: CASSPLDTEAFF.

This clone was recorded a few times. CDR3 residues: CASSLAKQANTEAFF. The DNA of the CDR3 is TGTGCCAGCAGCTTAGCGAAGCAGGCGAACACTGAAGCTTTCTTT. The rearrangement uses TRBV7-2 and TRBJ1-1; no clear D. The CDR3 spans 15 residues. Per germline, CDR1 SGHTA and CDR2 FQGNSA. Between the trimmed V and J ends, which lost 0 bases and 1 base, there was a span of 9 bases.

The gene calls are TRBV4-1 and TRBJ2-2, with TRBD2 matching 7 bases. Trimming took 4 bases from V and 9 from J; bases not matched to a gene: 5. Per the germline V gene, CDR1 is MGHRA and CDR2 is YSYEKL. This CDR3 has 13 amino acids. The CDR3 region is CASSLAGSRELFF. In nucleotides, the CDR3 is TGCGCCAGCAGCCTAGCGGGTAGCAGGGAGCTGTTTTTT.

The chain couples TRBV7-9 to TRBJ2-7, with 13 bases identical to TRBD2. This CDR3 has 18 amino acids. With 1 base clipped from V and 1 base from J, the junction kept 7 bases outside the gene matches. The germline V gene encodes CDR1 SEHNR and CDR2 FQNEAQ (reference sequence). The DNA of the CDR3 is TGTGCCAGCAGCTTAGTAGTCGGGACTAGCGGGGCATCCTACGAGCAGTACTTC. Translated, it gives CASSLVVGTSGASYEQYF.

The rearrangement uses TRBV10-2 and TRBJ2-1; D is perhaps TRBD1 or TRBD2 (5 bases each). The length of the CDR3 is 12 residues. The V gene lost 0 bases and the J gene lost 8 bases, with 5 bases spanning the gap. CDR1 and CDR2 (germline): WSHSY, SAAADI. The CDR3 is CASSESGDEQFF. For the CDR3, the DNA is TGCGCCAGCAGTGAGTCGGGGGATGAGCAGTTCTTC.

The DNA for the CDR3 is TGTGCCACCGCCGGAAGCAGGCACACAGATACGCAGTATTTT. It encodes CATAGSRHTDTQYF. V usage is TRBV19 and J usage is TRBJ2-3; D unclear. The CDR3 sequence is 14 residues long. Deletions cut 10 bases from V and 2 bases from J, with 16 bases between. Per germline, CDR1 LNHDA and CDR2 SQIVND (reference sequence).

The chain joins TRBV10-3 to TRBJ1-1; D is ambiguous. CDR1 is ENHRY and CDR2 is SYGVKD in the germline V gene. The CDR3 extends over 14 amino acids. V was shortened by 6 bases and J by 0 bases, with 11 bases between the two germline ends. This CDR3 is CAISLRGMNTEAFF. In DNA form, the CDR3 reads TGTGCCATCAGCTTACGAGGGATGAACACTGAAGCTTTCTTT.

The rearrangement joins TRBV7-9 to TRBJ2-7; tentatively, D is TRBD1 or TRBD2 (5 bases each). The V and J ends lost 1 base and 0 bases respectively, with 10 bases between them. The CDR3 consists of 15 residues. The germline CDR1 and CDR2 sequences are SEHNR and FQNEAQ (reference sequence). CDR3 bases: TGTGCCAGCAGCTTAGTTACGGGACCCTCCTACGAGCAGTACTTC. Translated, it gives CASSLVTGPSYEQYF.

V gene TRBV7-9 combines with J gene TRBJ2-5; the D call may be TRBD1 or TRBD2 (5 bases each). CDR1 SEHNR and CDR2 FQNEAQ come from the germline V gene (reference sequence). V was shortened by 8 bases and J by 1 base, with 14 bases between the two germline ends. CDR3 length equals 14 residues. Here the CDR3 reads CASGGDTAQETQYF. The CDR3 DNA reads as TGTGCCAGCGGGGGTGACACCGCCCAAGAGACCCAGTACTTC.

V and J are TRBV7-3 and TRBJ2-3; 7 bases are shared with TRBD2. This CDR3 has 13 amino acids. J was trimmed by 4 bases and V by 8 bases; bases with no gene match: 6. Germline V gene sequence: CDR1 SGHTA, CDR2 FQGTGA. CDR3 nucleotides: TGTGCCAGCGGGCGGGACTATTCAGATACGCAGTATTTT. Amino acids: CASGRDYSDTQYF. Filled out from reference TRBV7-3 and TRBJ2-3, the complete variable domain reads GAGVSQTPSNKVTEKGKYVELRCDPISGHTALYWYRQSLGQGPEFLIYFQGTGAADDSGLPNDRFFAVRPEGSVSTLKIQRTERGDSAVYLCASGRDYSDTQYFGPGTRLTVL.

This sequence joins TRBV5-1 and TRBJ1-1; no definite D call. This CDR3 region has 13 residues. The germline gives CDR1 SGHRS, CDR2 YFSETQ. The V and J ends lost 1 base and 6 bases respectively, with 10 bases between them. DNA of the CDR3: TGCGCCAGCAGCTTGTTGGGTATAGCTGAAGCTTTCTTT. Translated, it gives CASSLLGIAEAFF. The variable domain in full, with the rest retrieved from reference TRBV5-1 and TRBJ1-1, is KAGVTQTPRYLIKTRGQQVTLSCSPISGHRSVSWYQQTPGQGLQFLFEYFSETQRNKGNFPGRFSGRQFSNSRSEMNVSTLELGDSALYLCASSLLGIAEAFFGQGTRLTVV.

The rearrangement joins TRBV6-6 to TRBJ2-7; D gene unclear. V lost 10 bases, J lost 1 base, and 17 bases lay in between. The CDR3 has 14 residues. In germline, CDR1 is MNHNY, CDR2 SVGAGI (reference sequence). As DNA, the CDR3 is TGTGCCACCTCGTACTACCGCGGTTCCTACGAGCAGTACTTC. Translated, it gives CATSYYRGSYEQYF.

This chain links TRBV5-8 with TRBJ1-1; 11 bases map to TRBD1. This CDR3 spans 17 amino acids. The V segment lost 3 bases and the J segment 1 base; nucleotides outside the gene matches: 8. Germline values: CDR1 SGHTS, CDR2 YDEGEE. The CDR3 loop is CASSSSGTGGRNTEAFF. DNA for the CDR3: TGTGCCAGCAGCTCCTCCGGGACAGGGGGGAGGAACACTGAAGCTTTCTTT.